Listed here is a single TCR beta chain. The antigen is undetermined. J was trimmed by 3 bases and V by 6 bases; bases with no gene match: 7. Germline CDR1 is SQVTM and CDR2 is ANQGSEA. The CDR3 covers 15 residues. This entry comes from a study of Tregs in tolerant kidney transplant recipients. Overall study findings and caveats: In tolerant patients, donor-specific Tregs outgrew total Tregs, suggesting antigen-driven expansion.

TCRdb's table, derived via immunoSEQ multiplex PCR, lists solely in-frame clones and lacks some. The table lists 75,000 to 85,000 clones, 75% to 95% of them singletons, with about 0.34% in the top ten. The chain couples TRBV29-1 to TRBJ2-7; 14 nucleotides match TRBD2. The source of this sequence is a human donor who received a combined kidney and bone marrow transplant. The specimen comprised Tregs from blood, sampled before the transplant. The CDR3 spells CSVGGTSGRNYEQYF. The CDR3 nucleotides read TGCAGCGTGGGCGGGACTAGCGGGAGAAACTACGAGCAGTACTTC.